The TCR beta chain under discussion was sequenced for a study of identical twins. Every one of the donors was a healthy Caucasian. For this clonotype: Its antigen is undetermined. This clone may be a read error of a much larger clone one base away.

MiXCR was run by TCRdb on the 5' RACE reads, yielding one entry per CDR3 protein. The sample includes hundreds of thousands of distinct CDR3 sequences, roughly an eighth of them seen just once. Study outcomes and limitations: The study reached conclusions through statistical analysis that was cross-sectional, not following the same donors.

This CDR3 region has 12 residues. The V end lost 5 bases, the J end lost 6 bases, and 8 bases lay between the germline ends. Germline-derived CDR1 and CDR2 are SEHNR and FQNEAQ (reference sequence). These same data were also listed under a study on yellow fever vaccine responses in identical twins.

This TCR was recovered from a woman between 18 and 30 years old in good health. What was sequenced was PBMCs. The chain joins TRBV7-9 to TRBJ2-1, with D hard to call. The DNA for the CDR3 is TGTGCCAGCAGCGCACAGAGCAATGAGCAGTTCTTC. Its translation: CASSAQSNEQFF.